One and the same sample provided the 8 T cell receptor beta chains below, sequenced in a study of CD8 T cells in Susac syndrome. When the RNA was reverse transcribed, random hexamers were used with an input of roughly 0.45 to 1 ug. MiXCR, run by TCRdb on the immunoSEQ multiplex PCR reads, gives a single entry per CDR3 protein. In the table there are some 300,000 distinct CDR3 sequences, approximately 85% of which are singletons. Sequences were obtained from CD8+ T cells from PBMCs. The source of these receptors is a human donor with multiple sclerosis.

V is TRBV27 and J is TRBJ2-7, with D possibly TRBD2 on 7 matching bases. Looked up from germline, CDR1 is MNHEY and CDR2 is SMNVEV (reference sequence). Trimming pared 7 bases from V and 7 bases from J, leaving 20 bases between. This CDR3 is built from 14 residues. The CDR3 DNA reads TGTGCCAGCACCGGCGGGGGACATGCCCGGGAGCAGTACTTC. Translation: CASTGGGHAREQYF.

The rearrangement uses TRBV29-1 and TRBJ2-7; D is tentatively TRBD1 or TRBD2 (5 bases each). Deletions cut 6 bases from V and 5 bases from J, with 11 bases between. The length of the CDR3 is 11 residues. Germline lookup yields CDR1 SQVTM and CDR2 ANQGSEA. The CDR3 protein is CSVTRGHEQYF. The CDR3 DNA sequence: TGCAGCGTCACTAGGGGCCACGAGCAGTACTTC.

This chain uses TRBV7-9 with TRBJ2-3, with 8 positions matching TRBD2. Germline V gives CDR1 SEHNR, CDR2 FQNEAQ (reference sequence). After removal of 5 bases from V and 4 bases from J, the junction contained 5 bases not matched to a gene. This CDR3 region has 14 residues. The CDR3 DNA sequence: TGTGCCAGCAGCCTCGCAGCGGGAGCAGATACGCAGTATTTT. Protein sequence: CASSLAAGADTQYF.

The chain links TRBV20-1 to TRBJ2-1, with 10 bases aligning to TRBD2. The junction had 7 bases not matched to a gene; V was cut back by 2 bases and J by 0 bases. In germline, CDR1 is DFQATT, CDR2 SNEGSKA (reference sequence). The CDR3 covers 17 residues. The CDR3 nucleotides read TGCAGTGCTAGAAATTGGCTAGCGGGAGCCTCCTACAATGAGCAGTTCTTC. Amino acids: CSARNWLAGASYNEQFF.

V usage is TRBV5-4 and J usage is TRBJ2-2; 13 bases match TRBD2. The germline V gene encodes CDR1 SGHNT and CDR2 YYREEE (reference sequence). The CDR3 has 17 amino acids. Germline trimming cut 4 bases from V and 7 bases from J; bases unmatched to any gene: 10. The CDR3 DNA is TGTGCCAGCAGCCCTACTAGCGGGAGGGCCGAGAGCGGGGAGCTGTTTTTT. This gives the protein CASSPTSGRAESGELFF. The complete variable domain, with remaining parts taken from reference TRBV5-4 and TRBJ2-2, reads ETGVTQSPTHLIKTRGQQVTLRCSSQSGHNTVSWYQQALGQGPQFIFQYYREEENGRGNFPPRFSGLQFPNYSSELNVNALELDDSALYLCASSPTSGRAESGELFFGEGSRLTVL.

The V call is TRBV4-3, the J call TRBJ1-2; D might be TRBD1 (5 bases). V gave up 0 bases and J gave up 4 bases, with 15 bases separating them. CDR1 is LGHNA and CDR2 is YSLEER in the germline V gene. The CDR3 consists of 16 residues. Here the CDR3 reads CASSQDTAGVFYGYTF. The CDR3 DNA follows: TGCGCCAGCAGCCAAGATACGGCGGGGGTTTTCTATGGCTACACCTTC.

The gene calls are TRBV30 and TRBJ2-5; 9 bases map to TRBD2. The CDR3 covers 14 residues. Germline V CDR1 and CDR2: GTSNPN, SVGIG (reference sequence). After removal of 0 bases from V and 6 bases from J, the junction contained 5 bases not matched to a gene. The CDR3 loop is CAWSVGLAGQTQYF. The CDR3 DNA follows: TGTGCCTGGAGTGTTGGTCTAGCGGGACAGACCCAGTACTTC.

The rearrangement links TRBV19 to TRBJ2-3; 7 bases align to TRBD2. V was pared by 4 bases and J by 0 bases, with 7 bases of the junction left unmatched. The CDR3 covers 16 residues. The germline gives CDR1 LNHDA, CDR2 SQIVND (reference sequence). The CDR3 loop reads CASSTFYSGSTDTQYF. CDR3 coding DNA: TGTGCCAGTAGTACTTTCTATAGCGGGAGCACAGATACGCAGTATTTT.